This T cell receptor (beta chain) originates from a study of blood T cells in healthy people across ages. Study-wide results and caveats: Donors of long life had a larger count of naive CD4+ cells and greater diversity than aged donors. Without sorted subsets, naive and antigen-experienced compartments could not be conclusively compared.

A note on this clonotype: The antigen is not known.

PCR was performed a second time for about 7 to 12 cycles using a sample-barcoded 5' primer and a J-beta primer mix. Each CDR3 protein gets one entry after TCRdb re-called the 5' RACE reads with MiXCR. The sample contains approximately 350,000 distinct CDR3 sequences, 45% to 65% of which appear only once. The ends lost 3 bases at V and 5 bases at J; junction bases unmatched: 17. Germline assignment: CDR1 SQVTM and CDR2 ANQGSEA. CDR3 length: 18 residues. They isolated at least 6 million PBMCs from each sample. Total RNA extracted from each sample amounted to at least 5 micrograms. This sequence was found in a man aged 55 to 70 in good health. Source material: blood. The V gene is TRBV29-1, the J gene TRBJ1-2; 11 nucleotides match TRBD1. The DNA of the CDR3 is TGCAGCGTTGATCTTACTACCGGGACAGGGGGAAGGGGGTATGGCTACACCTTC. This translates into CSVDLTTGTGGRGYGYTF.